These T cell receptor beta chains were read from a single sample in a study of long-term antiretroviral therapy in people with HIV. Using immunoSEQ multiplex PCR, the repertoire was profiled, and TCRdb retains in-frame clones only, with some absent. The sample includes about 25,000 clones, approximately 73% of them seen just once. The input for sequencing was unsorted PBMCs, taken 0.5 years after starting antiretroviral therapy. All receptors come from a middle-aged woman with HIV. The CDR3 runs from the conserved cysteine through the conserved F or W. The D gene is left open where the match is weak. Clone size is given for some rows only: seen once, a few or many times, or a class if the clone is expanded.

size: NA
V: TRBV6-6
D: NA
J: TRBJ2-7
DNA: TGTGCCAGCAGTTTCCGGGACACCTACGAGCAGTACTTC
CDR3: CASSFRDTYEQYF

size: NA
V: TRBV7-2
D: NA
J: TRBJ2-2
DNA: TGTGCCAGCAGCTTCATAAACAGGGAAGGGGAGCTGTTTTTT
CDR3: CASSFINREGELFF

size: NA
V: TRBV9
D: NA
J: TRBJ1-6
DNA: TGTGCCAGCAGCCCCCCAGGGGCCTCCTATAATTCACCCCTCCACTTT
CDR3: CASSPPGASYNSPLHF

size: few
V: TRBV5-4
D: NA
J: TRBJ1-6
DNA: TGTGCCAGCAGCTCGGGTCCAGGAATCTTTAATTCACCCCTCCACTTT
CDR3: CASSSGPGIFNSPLHF

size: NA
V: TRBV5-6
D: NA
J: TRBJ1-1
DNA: TGTGCCAGCAGCCCAGGGGTCGTAGAAACTGAAGCTTTCTTT
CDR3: CASSPGVVETEAFF

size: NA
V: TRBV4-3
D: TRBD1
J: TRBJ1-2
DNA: TGCGCCAGCAGCCAAGAAGGAGCTATAGGACAGGGGAATGGCTACACCTTC
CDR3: CASSQEGAIGQGNGYTF

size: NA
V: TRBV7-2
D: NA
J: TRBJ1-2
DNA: TGTGCCAGCAGCTTCACAAGACAGAGCTACACCTTC
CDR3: CASSFTRQSYTF

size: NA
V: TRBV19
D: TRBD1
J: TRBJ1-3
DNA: TGTGCCACCTCGCCCGGACAGGCGGGAAACACCATATATTTT
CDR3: CATSPGQAGNTIYF

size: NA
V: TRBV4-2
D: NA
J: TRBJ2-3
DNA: TGTGCCAGCAGCCAAGACAGGAGAGTGGATACGCAGTATTTT
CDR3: CASSQDRRVDTQYF

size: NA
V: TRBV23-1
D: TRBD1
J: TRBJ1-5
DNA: TGCGCCAGCAGTCAAAATGGGACAGGGAAAATCGGGCAGCCCCAGCATTTT
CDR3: CASSQNGTGKIGQPQHF

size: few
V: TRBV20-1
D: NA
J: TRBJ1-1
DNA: TGCAGTGCTTCGGGACAAGGAGCTTTCTTT
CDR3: CSASGQGAFF

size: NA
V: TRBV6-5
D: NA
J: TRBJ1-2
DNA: TGTGCCAGCAGTTACGGACATGGGTATGGCTACACCTTC
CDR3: CASSYGHGYGYTF

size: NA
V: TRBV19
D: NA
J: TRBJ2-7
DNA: TGTGCCAGTAGGAATTTAAGGAGCTCCTCCTACGAGCAGTACTTC
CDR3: CASRNLRSSSYEQYF

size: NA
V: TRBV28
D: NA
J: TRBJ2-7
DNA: TGTGCCAGCAGTCCGTACCCCTACGAGCAGTACTTC
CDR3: CASSPYPYEQYF

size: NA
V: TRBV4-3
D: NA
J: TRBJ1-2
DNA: TGCGCCAGCAGCCAAGAGAGGCAGGCGGCCTATGGCTACACCTTC
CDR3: CASSQERQAAYGYTF

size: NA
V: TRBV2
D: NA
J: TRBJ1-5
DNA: TGTGCCAGCAGTAGGGAGTCGTCGGGCAATCAGCCCCAGCATTTT
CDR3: CASSRESSGNQPQHF